This passage covers 8 T cell receptor beta chains from one sample sequenced in a study of T-cell memory formation after mild COVID-19. TCRdb recomputed calls from the 5' RACE reads with MiXCR, one row per CDR3 protein. The table records about 250,000 distinct CDR3 sequences, more than 15% of them present only once. The sample consisted of PBMCs or a T cell subset sorted from them (not recorded which). The receptor set was obtained from a man between 18 and 35 years old who had mild COVID-19 (a few samples of this study predate the infection). Cell type and time point are not known.

This clonotype was observed a handful of times. The gene calls are TRBV20-1 and TRBJ1-4; D gene ambiguous. Germline lookup yields CDR1 DFQATT and CDR2 SNEGSKA (reference sequence). This CDR3 comprises 11 residues. The V end lost 6 bases, the J end lost 7 bases, and 9 bases lay between the germline ends. The CDR3 DNA is TGCAGTGCCAAAGGAGGTGAAAAACTGTTTTTT. Translated: CSAKGGEKLFF.

This clonotype turned up a few times. The gene calls are TRBV5-1 and TRBJ2-1; the match to TRBD1 covers 8 bases. The V gene's germline CDR1 is SGHRS and CDR2 YFSETQ. CDR3 length: 14 amino acids. J was trimmed by 8 bases and V by 4 bases; bases with no gene match: 8. The CDR3 protein is CASSPSPGQDEQFF. CDR3 nucleotide sequence: TGCGCCAGCAGCCCCTCCCCGGGACAGGATGAGCAGTTCTTC.

This clonotype was recorded a few times. CDR3 amino acids: CASSPPGSGGPTDTQYF. CDR3 DNA sequence: TGTGCCAGCAGCCCCCCTGGGAGCGGGGGGCCCACAGATACGCAGTATTTT. V and J are TRBV7-2 and TRBJ2-3; 9 bases line up with TRBD2. Germline CDR1 reads SGHTA; CDR2 reads FQGNSA. There are 17 residues in the CDR3. The V and J ends lost 5 bases and 2 bases, in that order; junction bases with no gene match: 11.

There are many counts of this clonotype. The J gene is TRBJ1-2, the V gene TRBV4-2, with D hard to call. This CDR3 comprises 14 residues. CDR1 LGHNA and CDR2 YNFKEQ come from the germline V gene. Trimming pared 4 bases from V and 7 bases from J, leaving 16 bases between. The CDR3 DNA is TGTGCCAGCAGCCCCGGAATGACTTTGGGTGGCTACACCTTC. The encoded protein is CASSPGMTLGGYTF.

This clonotype was observed a handful of times. The chain carries TRBV10-3 and TRBJ2-1, with 7 bases fitting TRBD1. The ends lost 5 bases at V and 9 bases at J; junction bases unmatched: 10. The CDR3 is made up of 14 amino acids. Germline-derived CDR1 and CDR2 are ENHRY and SYGVKD. The CDR3 loop reads CAISYRGIDGEQFF. As DNA, the CDR3 is TGTGCCATCAGTTACAGGGGAATAGATGGTGAGCAGTTCTTC.

CDR3 residues: CATNRLNQPQHF. The CDR3 nucleotides read TGTGCCACCAACCGGCTAAATCAGCCCCAGCATTTT. The chain carries TRBV6-5 and TRBJ1-5; D uncertain. CDR1 is MNHEY, CDR2 SVGAGI, per germline. The CDR3 has 12 residues. V was trimmed by 10 bases and J by 4 bases, leaving 11 bases between them.

This clonotype came up a few times. J is TRBJ2-7 and V is TRBV29-1; D not certain. Deletions cut 2 bases from V and 0 bases from J, with 11 bases between. There are 14 residues in the CDR3. The germline gives CDR1 SQVTM, CDR2 ANQGSEA. The CDR3 spells CSVENTADSYEQYF. Here the CDR3 DNA reads TGCAGCGTTGAAAATACGGCGGACTCCTACGAGCAGTACTTC.

This clonotype was counted only a few times. The V call is TRBV28, the J call TRBJ2-7, with no clear D. This CDR3 region has 14 residues. V was clipped by 5 bases and J by 3 bases, with 14 bases between them. Germline lookup yields CDR1 MDHEN and CDR2 SYDVKM. DNA of the CDR3: TGTGCCAGCAGTGCCGGTGACGGAAACTACGAGCAGTACGTC. Protein product: CASSAGDGNYEQYV.